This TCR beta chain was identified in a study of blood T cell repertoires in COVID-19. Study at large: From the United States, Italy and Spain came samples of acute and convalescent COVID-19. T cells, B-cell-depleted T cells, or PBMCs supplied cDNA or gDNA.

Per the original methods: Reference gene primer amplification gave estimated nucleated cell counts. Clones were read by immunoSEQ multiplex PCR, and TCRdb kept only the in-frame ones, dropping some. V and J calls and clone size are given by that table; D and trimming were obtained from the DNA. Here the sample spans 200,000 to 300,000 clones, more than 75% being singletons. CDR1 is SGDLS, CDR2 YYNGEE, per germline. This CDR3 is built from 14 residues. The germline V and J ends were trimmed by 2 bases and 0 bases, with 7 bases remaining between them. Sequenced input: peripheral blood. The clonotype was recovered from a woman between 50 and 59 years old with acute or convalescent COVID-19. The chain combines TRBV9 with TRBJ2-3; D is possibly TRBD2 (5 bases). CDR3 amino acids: CASSVGGSTDTQYF. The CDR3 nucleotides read TGTGCCAGCAGCGTTGGCGGGAGCACAGATACGCAGTATTTT.